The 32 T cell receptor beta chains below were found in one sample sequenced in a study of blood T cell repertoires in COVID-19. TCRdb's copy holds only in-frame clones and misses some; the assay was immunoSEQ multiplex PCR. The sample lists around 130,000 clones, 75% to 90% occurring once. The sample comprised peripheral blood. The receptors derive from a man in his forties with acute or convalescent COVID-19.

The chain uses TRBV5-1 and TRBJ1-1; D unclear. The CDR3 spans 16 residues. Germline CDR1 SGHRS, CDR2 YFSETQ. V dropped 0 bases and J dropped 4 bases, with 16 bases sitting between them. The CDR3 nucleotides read TGCGCCAGCAGCTTGGTTGGTATCCTGCCCGGCACTGAAGCTTTCTTT. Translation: CASSLVGILPGTEAFF.

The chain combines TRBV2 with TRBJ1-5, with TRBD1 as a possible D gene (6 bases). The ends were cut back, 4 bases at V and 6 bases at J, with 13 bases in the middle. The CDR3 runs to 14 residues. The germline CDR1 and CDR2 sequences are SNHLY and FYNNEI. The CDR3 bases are TGTGCCAGCAGTGCGGAGGGAGGGGGTCAGCCCCAGCATTTT. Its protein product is CASSAEGGGQPQHF. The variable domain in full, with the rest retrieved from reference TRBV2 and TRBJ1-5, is EPEVTQTPSHQVTQMGQEVILRCVPISNHLYFYWYRQILGQKVEFLVSFYNNEISEKSEIFDDQFSVERPDGSNFTLKIRSTKLEDSAMYFCASSAEGGGQPQHFGDGTRLSIL.

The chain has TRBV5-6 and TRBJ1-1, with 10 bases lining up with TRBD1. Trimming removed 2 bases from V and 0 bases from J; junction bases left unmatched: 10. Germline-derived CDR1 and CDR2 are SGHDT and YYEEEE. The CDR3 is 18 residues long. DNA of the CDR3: TGTGCCAGCAGCTTCTTATGGGACAGGGGCACCATGAACACTGAAGCTTTCTTT. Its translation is CASSFLWDRGTMNTEAFF.

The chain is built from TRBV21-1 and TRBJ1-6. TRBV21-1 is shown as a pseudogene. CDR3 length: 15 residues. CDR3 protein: CASTEEGPANSPLHF. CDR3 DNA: TGTGCCAGCACCGAGGAGGGCCCTGCTAATTCACCCCTCCACTTT.

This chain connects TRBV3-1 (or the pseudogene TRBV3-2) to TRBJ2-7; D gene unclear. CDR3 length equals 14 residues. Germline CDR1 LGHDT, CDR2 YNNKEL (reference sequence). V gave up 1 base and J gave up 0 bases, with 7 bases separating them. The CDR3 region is CASSQGPSSYEQYF. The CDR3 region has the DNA TGTGCCAGCAGCCAAGGGCCCAGCTCCTACGAGCAGTACTTC.

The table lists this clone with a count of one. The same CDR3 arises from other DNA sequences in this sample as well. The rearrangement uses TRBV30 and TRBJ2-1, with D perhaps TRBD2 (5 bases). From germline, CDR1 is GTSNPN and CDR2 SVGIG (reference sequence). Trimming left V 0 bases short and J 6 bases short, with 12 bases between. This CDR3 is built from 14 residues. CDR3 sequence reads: CAWSVWLAGNEQFF. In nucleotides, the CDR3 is TGTGCCTGGAGTGTATGGCTAGCCGGCAATGAGCAGTTCTTC.

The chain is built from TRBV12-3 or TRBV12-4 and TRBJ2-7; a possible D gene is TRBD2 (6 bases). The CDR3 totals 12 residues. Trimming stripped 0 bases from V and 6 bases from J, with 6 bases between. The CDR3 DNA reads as TGTGCCAGCAGTTTAGCGCGGGGCGAGCAGTACTTC. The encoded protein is CASSLARGEQYF.

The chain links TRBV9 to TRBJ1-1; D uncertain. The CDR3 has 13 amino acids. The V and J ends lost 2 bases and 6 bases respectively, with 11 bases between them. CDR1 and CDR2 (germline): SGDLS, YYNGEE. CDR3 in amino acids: CASSVPPDSEAFF. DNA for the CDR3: TGTGCCAGCAGCGTCCCCCCTGACTCTGAAGCTTTCTTT. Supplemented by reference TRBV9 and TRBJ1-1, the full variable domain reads DSGVTQTPKHLITATGQRVTLRCSPRSGDLSVYWYQQSLDQGLQFLIQYYNGEERAKGNILERFSAQQFPDLHSELNLSSLELGDSALYFCASSVPPDSEAFFGQGTRLTVV.

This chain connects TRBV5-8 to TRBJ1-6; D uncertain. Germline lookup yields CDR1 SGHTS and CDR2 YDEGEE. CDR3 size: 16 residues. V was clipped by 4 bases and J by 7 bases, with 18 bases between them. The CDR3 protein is CASSPREGKWNSPLHF. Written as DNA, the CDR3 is TGTGCCAGCAGCCCGAGGGAGGGAAAATGGAATTCACCCCTCCACTTT.

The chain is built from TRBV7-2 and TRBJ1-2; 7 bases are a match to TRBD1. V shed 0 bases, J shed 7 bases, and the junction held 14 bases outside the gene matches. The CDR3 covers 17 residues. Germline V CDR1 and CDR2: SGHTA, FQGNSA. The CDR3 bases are TGTGCCAGCAGCTTAGCGGGGCAGGGGGTTTTAGTGGGTGGCTACACCTTC. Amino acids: CASSLAGQGVLVGGYTF.

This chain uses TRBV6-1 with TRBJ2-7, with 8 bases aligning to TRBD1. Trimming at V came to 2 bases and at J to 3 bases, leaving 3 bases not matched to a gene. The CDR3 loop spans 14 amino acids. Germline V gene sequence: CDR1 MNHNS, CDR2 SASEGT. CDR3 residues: CASSERQGSYEQYF. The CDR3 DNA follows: TGTGCCAGCAGTGAAAGACAGGGGAGCTACGAGCAGTACTTC.

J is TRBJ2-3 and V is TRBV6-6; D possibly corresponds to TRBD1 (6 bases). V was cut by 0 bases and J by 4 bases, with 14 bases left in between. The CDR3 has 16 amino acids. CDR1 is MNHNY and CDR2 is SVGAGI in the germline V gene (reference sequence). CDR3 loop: CASSYSSQGRSDTQYF. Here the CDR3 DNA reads TGTGCCAGCAGTTACTCGAGTCAGGGGCGTTCAGATACGCAGTATTTT.

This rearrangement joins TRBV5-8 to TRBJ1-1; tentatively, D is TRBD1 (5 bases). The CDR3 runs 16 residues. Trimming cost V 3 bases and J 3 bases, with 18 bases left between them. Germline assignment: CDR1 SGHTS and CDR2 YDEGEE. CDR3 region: CASSSFVGGKDTEAFF. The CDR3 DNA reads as TGTGCCAGCAGCTCCTTTGTCGGGGGTAAGGACACTGAAGCTTTCTTT.

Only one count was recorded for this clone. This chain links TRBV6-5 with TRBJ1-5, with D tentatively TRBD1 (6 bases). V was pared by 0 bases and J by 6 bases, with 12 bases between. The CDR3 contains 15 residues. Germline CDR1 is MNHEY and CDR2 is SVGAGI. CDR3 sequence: CASSYSTGDGQPQHF. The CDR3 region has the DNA TGTGCCAGCAGTTACTCGACAGGAGACGGTCAGCCCCAGCATTTT.

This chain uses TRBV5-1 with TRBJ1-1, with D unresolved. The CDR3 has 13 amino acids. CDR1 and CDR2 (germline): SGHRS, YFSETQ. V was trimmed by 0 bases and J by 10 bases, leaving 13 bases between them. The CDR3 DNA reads TGCGCCAGCAGCTTGGGAGGTCCCCTGCTAGCTTTCTTT. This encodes CASSLGGPLLAFF. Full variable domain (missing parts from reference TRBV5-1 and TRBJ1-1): KAGVTQTPRYLIKTRGQQVTLSCSPISGHRSVSWYQQTPGQGLQFLFEYFSETQRNKGNFPGRFSGRQFSNSRSEMNVSTLELGDSALYLCASSLGGPLLAFFGQGTRLTVV.

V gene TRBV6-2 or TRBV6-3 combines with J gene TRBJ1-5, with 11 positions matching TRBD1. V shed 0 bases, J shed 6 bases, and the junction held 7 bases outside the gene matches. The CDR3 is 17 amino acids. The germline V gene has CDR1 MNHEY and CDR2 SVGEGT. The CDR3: CASSYSTGTGGSQPQHF. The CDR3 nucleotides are TGTGCCAGCAGTTACTCGACCGGGACAGGGGGTAGTCAGCCCCAGCATTTT.

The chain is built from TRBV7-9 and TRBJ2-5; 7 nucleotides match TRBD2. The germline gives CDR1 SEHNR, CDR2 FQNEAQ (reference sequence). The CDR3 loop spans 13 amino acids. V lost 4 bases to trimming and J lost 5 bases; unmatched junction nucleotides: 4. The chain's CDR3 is CASSYGLEETQYF. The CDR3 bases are TGTGCCAGCAGCTACGGACTAGAGGAGACCCAGTACTTC.

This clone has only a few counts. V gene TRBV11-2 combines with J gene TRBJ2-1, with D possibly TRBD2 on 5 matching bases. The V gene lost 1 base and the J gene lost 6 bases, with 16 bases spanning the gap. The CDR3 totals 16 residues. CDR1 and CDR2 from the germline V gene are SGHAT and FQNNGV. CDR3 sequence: CASSLVRTRRLNEQFF. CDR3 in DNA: TGTGCCAGCAGCTTAGTTAGAACTAGGAGGCTCAATGAGCAGTTCTTC.

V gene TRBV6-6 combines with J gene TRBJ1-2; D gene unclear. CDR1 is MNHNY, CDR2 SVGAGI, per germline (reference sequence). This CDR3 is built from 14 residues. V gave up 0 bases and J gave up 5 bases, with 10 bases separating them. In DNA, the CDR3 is TGTGCCAGCAGTTACTCCCCCGACAAATATGGCTACACCTTC. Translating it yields CASSYSPDKYGYTF.

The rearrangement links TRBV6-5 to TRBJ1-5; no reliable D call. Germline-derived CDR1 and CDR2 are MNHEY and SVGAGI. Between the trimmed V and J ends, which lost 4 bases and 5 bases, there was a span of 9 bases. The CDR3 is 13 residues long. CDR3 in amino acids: CASSLSPDQPQHF. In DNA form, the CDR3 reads TGTGCCAGCAGTTTGAGTCCGGATCAGCCCCAGCATTTT.

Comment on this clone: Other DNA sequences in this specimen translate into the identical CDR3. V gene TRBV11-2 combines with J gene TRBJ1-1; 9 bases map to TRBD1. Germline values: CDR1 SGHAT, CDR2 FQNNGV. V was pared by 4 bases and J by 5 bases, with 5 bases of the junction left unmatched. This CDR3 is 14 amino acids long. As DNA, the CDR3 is TGTGCCAGCAGCTCACAGGGGGCTGGTACTGAAGCTTTCTTT. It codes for CASSSQGAGTEAFF.

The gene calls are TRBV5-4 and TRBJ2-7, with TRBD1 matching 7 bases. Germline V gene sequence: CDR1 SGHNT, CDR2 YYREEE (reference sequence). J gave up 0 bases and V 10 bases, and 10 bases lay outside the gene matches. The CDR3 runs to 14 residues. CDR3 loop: CASNRDRSSYEQYF. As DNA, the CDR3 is TGTGCCTCGAACCGGGACAGAAGCTCCTACGAGCAGTACTTC.

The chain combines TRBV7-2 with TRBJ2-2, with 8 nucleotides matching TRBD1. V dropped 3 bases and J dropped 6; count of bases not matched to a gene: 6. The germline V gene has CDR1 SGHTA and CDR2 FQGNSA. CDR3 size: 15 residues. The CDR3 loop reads CASSLTGTGSGELFF. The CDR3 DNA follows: TGTGCCAGCAGCTTGACCGGGACAGGTTCCGGGGAGCTGTTTTTT.

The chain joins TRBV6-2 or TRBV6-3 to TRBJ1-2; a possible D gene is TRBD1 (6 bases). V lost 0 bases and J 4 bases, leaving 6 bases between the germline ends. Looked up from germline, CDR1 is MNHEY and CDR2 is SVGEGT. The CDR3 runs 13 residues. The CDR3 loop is CASSYSDSYGYTF. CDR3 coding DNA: TGTGCCAGCAGTTACTCGGACAGCTATGGCTACACCTTC.

CDR3 DNA sequence: TGTGCCAGCAGCCTACAGGGTAACTATGGCTACACCTTC. Protein sequence: CASSLQGNYGYTF. V gene TRBV2 combines with J gene TRBJ1-2; D is perhaps TRBD1 (6 bases). Trimming cost V 6 bases and J 1 base, with 9 bases left between them. Germline-derived CDR1 and CDR2 are SNHLY and FYNNEI. The CDR3 runs to 13 residues.

The CDR3, as DNA: TGTGCCAGCAGCTTAGAAGGACTAGCGGGAGGAAATGAGCAGTTCTTC. Residues: CASSLEGLAGGNEQFF. This chain uses TRBV7-9 with TRBJ2-1; 14 bases are a match to TRBD2. The germline CDR1 and CDR2 sequences are SEHNR and FQNEAQ (reference sequence). The CDR3 extends over 16 amino acids. Trimming cost V 1 base and J 7 bases; bases outside gene matches: 3.

Written as DNA, the CDR3 is TGTGCCTGGAGCAGGGGTGACCCCTCTGGAAACACCATATATTTT. Protein product: CAWSRGDPSGNTIYF. The rearrangement links TRBV30 to TRBJ1-3; D may be TRBD1 (6 bases). Germline assignment: CDR1 GTSNPN and CDR2 SVGIG (reference sequence). This CDR3 has 15 amino acids. V dropped 3 bases and J dropped 0 bases, with 12 bases sitting between them.

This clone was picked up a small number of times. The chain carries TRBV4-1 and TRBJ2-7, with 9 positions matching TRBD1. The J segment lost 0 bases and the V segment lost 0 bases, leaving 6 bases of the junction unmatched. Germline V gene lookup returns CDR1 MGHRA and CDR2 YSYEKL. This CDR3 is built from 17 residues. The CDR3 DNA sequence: TGCGCCAGCAGCCAAGAAGACGGACAGGGGATCTCCTACGAGCAGTACTTC. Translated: CASSQEDGQGISYEQYF.

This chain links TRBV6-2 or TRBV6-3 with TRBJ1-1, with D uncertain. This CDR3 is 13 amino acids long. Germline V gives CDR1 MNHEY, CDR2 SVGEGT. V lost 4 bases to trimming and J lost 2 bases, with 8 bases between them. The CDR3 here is CASSSRVNTEAFF. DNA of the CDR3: TGTGCCAGCAGTTCTCGGGTAAACACTGAAGCTTTCTTT.

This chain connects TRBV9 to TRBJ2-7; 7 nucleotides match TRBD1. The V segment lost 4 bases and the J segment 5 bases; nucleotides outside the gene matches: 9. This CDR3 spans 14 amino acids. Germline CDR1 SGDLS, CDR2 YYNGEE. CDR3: CASSYDRVRNEQYF. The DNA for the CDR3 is TGTGCCAGCAGCTACGACAGGGTACGCAACGAGCAGTACTTC.

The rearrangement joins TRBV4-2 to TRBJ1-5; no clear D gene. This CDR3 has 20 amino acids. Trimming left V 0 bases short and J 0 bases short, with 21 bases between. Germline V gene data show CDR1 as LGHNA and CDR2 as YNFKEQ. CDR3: CASSQDRVNGLRGSNQPQHF. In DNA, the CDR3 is TGTGCCAGCAGCCAAGATCGCGTGAACGGCCTCCGGGGTAGCAATCAGCCCCAGCATTTT.

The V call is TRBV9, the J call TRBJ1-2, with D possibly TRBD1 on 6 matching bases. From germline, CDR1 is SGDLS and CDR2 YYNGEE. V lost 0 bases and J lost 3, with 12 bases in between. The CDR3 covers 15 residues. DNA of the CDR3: TGTGCCAGCAGCGTAGATGGTACAGGGTACTATGGCTACACCTTC. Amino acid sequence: CASSVDGTGYYGYTF.